The present T cell receptor beta chain was sequenced within a study of molecular identifiers for immune sequencing clone quantification. The study, taken as a whole, reports: Effector cells kept over 99% of their molecules in clones above 20 RNA copies, while naive cells kept under 1% there.

Sorting defined naive CD8 T cells as CD8+CD4-CCR7+CD45RA+. There are many counts of this clonotype. Antigen unknown. In TCRdb, the PCR reads were re-called with MiXCR into one record per CDR3 protein. The sample yields more than 450,000 distinct CDR3 sequences, around 25% seen once. This CDR3 spans 18 amino acids. V was cut by 2 bases and J by 2 bases, with 21 bases left in between. CDR1 and CDR2 from the germline V gene are PRHDT and FYEKMQ (reference sequence). The chain couples TRBV13 to TRBJ2-5; possibly TRBD1 or TRBD2 for D (5 bases each). The sequenced sample was naive CD8+ T cells from blood, with Jurkat cell RNA spiked in. As for subset: FACS-sorted CD8+CD4-CCR7+CD45RA+ naive T cells. This clonotype was obtained from a human donor in good health. Some libraries in this study had Jurkat cell RNA spiked in. The CDR3 DNA sequence: TGTGCCAGCAGCTTACAGGGAGTTTCAGACCGGATGCAAGAGACCCAGTACTTC. Translation: CASSLQGVSDRMQETQYF. The full variable domain, in which reference TRBV13 and TRBJ2-5 provide the parts outside the CDR3, is AAGVIQSPRHLIKEKRETATLKCYPIPRHDTVYWYQQGPGQDPQFLISFYEKMQSDKGSIPDRFSAQQFSDYHSELNMSSLELGDSALYFCASSLQGVSDRMQETQYFGPGTRLLVL.